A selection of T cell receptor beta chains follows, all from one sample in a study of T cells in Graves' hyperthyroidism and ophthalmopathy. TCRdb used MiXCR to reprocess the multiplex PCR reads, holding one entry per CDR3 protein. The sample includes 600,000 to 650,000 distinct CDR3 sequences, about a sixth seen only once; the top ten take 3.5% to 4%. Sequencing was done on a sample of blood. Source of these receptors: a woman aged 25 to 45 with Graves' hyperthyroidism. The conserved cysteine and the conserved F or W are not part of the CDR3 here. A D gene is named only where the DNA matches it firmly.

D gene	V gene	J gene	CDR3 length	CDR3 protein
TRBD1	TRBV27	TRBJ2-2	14	ASSPEGGQMTGELF
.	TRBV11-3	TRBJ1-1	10	ASSLVRQEAF
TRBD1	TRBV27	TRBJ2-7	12	ASSGGTGMYEQY
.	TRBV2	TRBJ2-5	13	ASSGGTVLQGTQY
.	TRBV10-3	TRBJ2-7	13	AISEMAVSRYEQY
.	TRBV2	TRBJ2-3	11	ASSTTSADTQY
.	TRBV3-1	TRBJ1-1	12	ASSLRDRSFGAF
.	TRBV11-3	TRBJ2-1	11	ASSSGWGNEQF
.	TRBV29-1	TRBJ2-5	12	SRHLRRGLETQY
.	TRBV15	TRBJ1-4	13	ATSRGTLRDEKLF
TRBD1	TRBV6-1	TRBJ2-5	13	ASRAAGGYKETQY
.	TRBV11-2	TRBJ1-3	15	ASSAPGRQTPGNTIY
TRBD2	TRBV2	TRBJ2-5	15	ASTLPTSGKGQETQY
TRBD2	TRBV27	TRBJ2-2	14	ASSGISSGSPGELF
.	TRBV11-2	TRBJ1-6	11	ASSLEEYSSLH
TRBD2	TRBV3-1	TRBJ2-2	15	ASSQGTRLSVPGELF
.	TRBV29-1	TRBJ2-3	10	SVDRSTDTQY
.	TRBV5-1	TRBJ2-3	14	ASSTRPSSSTDTQY
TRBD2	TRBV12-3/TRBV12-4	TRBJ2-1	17	ASSSRPGTSGSGYNEQF
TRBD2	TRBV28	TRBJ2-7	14	ASSSLAGGRVYEQY
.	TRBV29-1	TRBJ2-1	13	SVAGTVEGNNEQF
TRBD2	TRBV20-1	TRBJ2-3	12	SAHRTSGTDTQY
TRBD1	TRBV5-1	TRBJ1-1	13	ASSLAEGANTEAF
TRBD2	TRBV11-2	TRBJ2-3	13	ASSMSGGSADTQY
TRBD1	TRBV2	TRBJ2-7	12	ASKGTGITYEQY
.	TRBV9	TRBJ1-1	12	ASSVMPKNTEAF
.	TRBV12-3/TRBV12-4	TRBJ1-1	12	ASSATGRNTEAF
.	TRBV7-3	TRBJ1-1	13	ASSFLNGGYTEAF
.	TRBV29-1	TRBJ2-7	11	SVVGGFFYEQY
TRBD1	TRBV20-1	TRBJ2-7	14	SFSDPGQINSYEQY
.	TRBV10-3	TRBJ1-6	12	AISEGTLNSPLH
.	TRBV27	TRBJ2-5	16	ASSSTPPGRVGKETQY
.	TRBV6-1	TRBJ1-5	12	ASHDGTPNQPQH
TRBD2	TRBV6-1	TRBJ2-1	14	AGPDGGSHSYNEQF
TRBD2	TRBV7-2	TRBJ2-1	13	ASSFGLVPGNEQF
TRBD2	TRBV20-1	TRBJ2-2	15	SASGLAGEHSPGELF
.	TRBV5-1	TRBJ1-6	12	ASSRDGPGSPLH
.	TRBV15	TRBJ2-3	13	ATSGRAPSTDTQY
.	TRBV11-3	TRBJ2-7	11	ASSDGISYEQY
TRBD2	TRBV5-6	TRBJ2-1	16	ASSRIGAGGSSYNEQF
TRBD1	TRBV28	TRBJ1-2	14	ASSSGQGGTNYGYT
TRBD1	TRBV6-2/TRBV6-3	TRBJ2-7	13	ASGRLRTGQYEQY
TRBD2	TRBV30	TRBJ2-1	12	AWVAGDGLNEQF
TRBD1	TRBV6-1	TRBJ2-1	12	ASSQGGSYNEQF
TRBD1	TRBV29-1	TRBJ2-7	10	SAGTGMVEQY
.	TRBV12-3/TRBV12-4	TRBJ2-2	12	ASRRDLNTGELF
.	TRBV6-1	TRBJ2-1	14	ASSETPVSSYNEQF
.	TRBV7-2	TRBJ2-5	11	ASSLRTGETQY
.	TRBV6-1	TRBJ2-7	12	ASSEAPWSYEQY
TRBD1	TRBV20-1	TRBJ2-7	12	SARTDRGTYEQY
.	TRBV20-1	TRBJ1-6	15	SAPSLPGARFGSPLH
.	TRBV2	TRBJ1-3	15	ASIFKEERTSGNTIY
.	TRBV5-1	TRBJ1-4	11	ASSLGDNEKLF
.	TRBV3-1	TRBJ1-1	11	ASSQVEGAEAF